One and the same sample provided the 31 T cell receptor beta chains below, sequenced in a study of regulatory T cells in long-lasting Graves disease. Construction of TCR beta libraries relied on iRepertoire HTBI primers and on Arm-PCR targeting CDR3 regions. TCRdb reprocessed the multiplex PCR reads with MiXCR, giving one entry per CDR3 protein. The data contain about 330,000 distinct CDR3 sequences, 15% to 20% of them singletons. As for time point: newly diagnosed GD, antithyroid drugs for less than 3 months. The TCR library was made from RNA extracted from PBMCs. Separately, the same data were catalogued under a study of T cells in Graves' hyperthyroidism and ophthalmopathy.

This specimen was peripheral blood mononuclear cells (PBMCs), taken at new diagnosis, from a patient treated with antithyroid drugs. Receptor source: a woman between 18 and 29 years old with Graves disease.

This clonotype appeared a few times. The chain couples TRBV4-1 to TRBJ2-3; TRBD2 matches 12 bases. This CDR3 comprises 19 residues. Germline V gene data show CDR1 as MGHRA and CDR2 as YSYEKL. The trim removed 1 base at V and 4 bases at J, leaving 12 bases unmatched. CDR3 sequence: CASSQAPPPSGRAADTQYF. CDR3 DNA sequence: TGCGCCAGCAGCCAAGCCCCCCCCCCTAGCGGGAGGGCCGCAGATACGCAGTATTTT.

This clonotype turned up a few times. This may be a read error, as it is one base from a much larger clone. The chain is built from TRBV30 and TRBJ2-7; the D gene is possibly TRBD1 (6 bases). The germline V and J ends were trimmed by 0 bases and 5 bases, with 14 bases remaining between them. The germline gives CDR1 GTSNPN, CDR2 SVGIG (reference sequence). The CDR3 is made up of 14 amino acids. Here the CDR3 DNA reads TGTGCCTGGAGTGTGGGGGCAGGGATCCACGAGCAGTACTTC. Amino acid sequence: CAWSVGAGIHEQYF.

The CDR3 here is CASGPGGATNEQFF. CDR3 coding DNA: TGTGCCAGCGGTCCCGGGGGTGCTACCAATGAGCAGTTCTTC. V gene TRBV4-2 combines with J gene TRBJ2-1, with D possibly matching TRBD2 (6 bases). This CDR3 region has 14 residues. Per the germline V gene, CDR1 is LGHNA and CDR2 is YNFKEQ. V shed 8 bases and J shed 6 bases, with 17 bases lying between them.

V usage is TRBV5-1 and J usage is TRBJ1-3, with D tentatively TRBD1 (5 bases). In germline, CDR1 is SGHRS, CDR2 YFSETQ. Deletions cut 0 bases from V and 0 bases from J, with 10 bases between. CDR3 length: 16 amino acids. CDR3 bases: TGCGCCAGCAGCTTGGAAGAGGGGTCCTCTGGAAACACCATATATTTT. Protein product: CASSLEEGSSGNTIYF.

This clonotype has just a few counts. The chain is built from TRBV11-2 and TRBJ1-3; 7 bases are shared with TRBD1. CDR1 SGHAT and CDR2 FQNNGV come from the germline V gene. This CDR3 is 20 amino acids long. Unmatched junction bases numbered 20, after V lost 2 bases and J lost 4 bases. DNA for the CDR3: TGTGCCAGCAGCTTACTCAGGAGGGGGCAACTTTTAACGGAGGGAAACACCATATATTTT. Its translation: CASSLLRRGQLLTEGNTIYF.

This chain connects TRBV18 to TRBJ1-6; 9 bases are shared with TRBD1. With 5 bases clipped from V and 7 bases from J, the junction kept 6 bases outside the gene matches. This CDR3 spans 15 amino acids. CDR1 and CDR2 (germline): KGHSH, LQKENI. The CDR3 DNA follows: TGTGCCAGCTCATCTCGACAGGGGGTGAATTCACCCCTCCACTTT. Translation: CASSSRQGVNSPLHF.

The J gene is TRBJ2-4, the V gene TRBV6-2 or TRBV6-3; 9 bases map to TRBD1. The V gene's germline CDR1 is MNHEY and CDR2 SVGEGT. This CDR3 region has 19 residues. Trimming removed 6 bases from V and 3 bases from J; junction bases left unmatched: 18. In DNA, the CDR3 is TGTGCCAGCAGGCCCCGGGGGACAGGGTTTGGGAGTAGCAAAAACATTCAGTACTTC. Encoded protein: CASRPRGTGFGSSKNIQYF.

This clonotype was counted ten times or more. The chain has TRBV2 and TRBJ2-1; 7 bases line up with TRBD2. The CDR3 runs 16 residues. The V segment lost 1 base and the J segment 8 bases; nucleotides outside the gene matches: 11. Germline CDR1 SNHLY, CDR2 FYNNEI. CDR3 in amino acids: CASSEGAPGGLYEQFF. The CDR3 region has the DNA TGTGCCAGCAGTGAAGGGGCCCCGGGAGGACTCTATGAGCAGTTCTTC.

The J gene is TRBJ1-3, the V gene TRBV5-1, with D hard to call. V was shortened by 1 base and J by 3 bases, with 5 bases between the two germline ends. This CDR3 is 13 amino acids long. Germline lookup yields CDR1 SGHRS and CDR2 YFSETQ. CDR3 sequence (DNA): TGCGCCAGCAGCTTGAGCGGTGGAAACACCATATATTTT. It yields the protein CASSLSGGNTIYF.

This clonotype was detected ten times or more. The rearrangement joins TRBV3-1 to TRBJ2-7, with 11 bases matching TRBD2. J lost 6 bases, V lost 4 bases, and 5 bases had no gene match. The germline V gene encodes CDR1 LGHDT and CDR2 YNNKEL (reference sequence). The CDR3 sequence is 14 residues long. CDR3 bases: TGTGCCAGCAGCCTCACGACTAGCGGGGTCGAGCAGTACTTC. It codes for CASSLTTSGVEQYF.

This clonotype was seen repeatedly, ten times or more. The V gene is TRBV12-5, the J gene TRBJ2-3; TRBD1 matches at 9 bases. The CDR3 is 16 amino acids. The germline V gene has CDR1 LGHNT and CDR2 FRNRAP. V dropped 7 bases and J dropped 0; count of bases not matched to a gene: 8. The CDR3 is CASASGTGFSTDTQYF. CDR3 bases: TGTGCTAGTGCTTCCGGGACAGGGTTTAGCACAGATACGCAGTATTTT.

This clonotype was counted many times. The rearrangement links TRBV28 to TRBJ2-7, with D unresolved. Germline V gene lookup returns CDR1 MDHEN and CDR2 SYDVKM. Trimming took off 10 bases at V and 0 bases at J, with 13 bases between the two ends. This CDR3 is 13 amino acids long. Here the CDR3 reads CATLLGNSYEQYF. The CDR3 DNA is TGTGCCACCCTCTTGGGCAACTCCTACGAGCAGTACTTC.

A few counts support this clonotype. In DNA, the CDR3 is TGCAGTGCTAGAGATCGCGGCAGGTATAATGAAAAACTGTTTTTT. Translating it yields CSARDRGRYNEKLFF. The chain links TRBV20-1 to TRBJ1-4, with D uncertain. CDR3 length equals 15 residues. V lost 0 bases, J lost 4 bases, and 12 bases lay in between. CDR1 and CDR2 from the germline V gene are DFQATT and SNEGSKA (reference sequence).

This clonotype was counted a few times. The rearrangement joins TRBV28 to TRBJ2-5, with TRBD2 identical over 7 bases. This CDR3 comprises 15 residues. CDR1 and CDR2 from the germline V gene are MDHEN and SYDVKM. The J segment lost 5 bases and the V segment lost 5 bases, leaving 11 bases of the junction unmatched. CDR3: CASSNPSGGGETQYF. The CDR3 DNA reads TGTGCCAGCAGTAATCCTAGCGGAGGCGGCGAGACCCAGTACTTC.

In its sample, this clonotype was seen once. One junction end disagrees with the germline gene, perhaps due to a read error. The rearrangement links TRBV13 to TRBJ2-4, with 13 bases fitting TRBD2. The CDR3 extends over 14 amino acids. Germline lookup yields CDR1 PRHDT and CDR2 FYEKMQ (reference sequence). The CDR3 spells CASSLTSGRALSHF. DNA of the CDR3: TGTGCCAGCAGCCTCACTAGCGGGAGGGCCTTATCCCACTTC.

There are a few counts of this clonotype. A much bigger clone sits one base away, suggesting this may be a read error. The J gene is TRBJ2-7, the V gene TRBV28; D is possibly TRBD1 (6 bases). The CDR3 runs to 14 residues. CDR1 is MDHEN and CDR2 is SYDVKM in the germline V gene. CDR3 in DNA: TGTGCCAGCAGCGGACAGATTACTATCTACGAGCAGCACTTC. Translated, it gives CASSGQITIYEQHF.

About this clonotype: A read error is the likely source, as a far larger clone sits one nucleotide away. This chain connects TRBV11-1 to TRBJ2-1, with 10 bases lining up with TRBD2. CDR1 is SGHAT and CDR2 is FQDESV in the germline V gene (reference sequence). The CDR3 contains 17 residues. V was clipped by 4 bases and J by 3 bases; unmatched bases: 9. Here the CDR3 DNA reads TGTGCCAGCAGCTCGATGGTGCTAGCGGGGGACTACAATGAGCAGTTCTTC. Protein: CASSSMVLAGDYNEQFF.

This clonotype was seen repeatedly, ten times or more. V gene TRBV5-1 combines with J gene TRBJ2-1; 9 bases line up with TRBD2. With 0 bases clipped from V and 5 bases from J, the junction kept 6 bases outside the gene matches. CDR1 SGHRS and CDR2 YFSETQ come from the germline V gene. There are 16 residues in the CDR3. The CDR3 DNA is TGCGCCAGCAGCTTGGCGAGCGGGAGGTTCCACAATGAGCAGTTCTTC. It translates to CASSLASGRFHNEQFF. The full variable domain, with the rest looked up from reference TRBV5-1 and TRBJ2-1, is KAGVTQTPRYLIKTRGQQVTLSCSPISGHRSVSWYQQTPGQGLQFLFEYFSETQRNKGNFPGRFSGRQFSNSRSEMNVSTLELGDSALYLCASSLASGRFHNEQFFGPGTRLTVL.

This chain links TRBV7-2 with TRBJ2-1, with D perhaps matching TRBD1 or TRBD2 (6 bases each). CDR3 length equals 17 residues. V dropped 1 base and J dropped 7 bases, with 20 bases sitting between them. Germline V lookup: CDR1 SGHTA, CDR2 FQGNSA. CDR3: CASSLGGGLQVVNEQFF. For the CDR3, the DNA is TGTGCCAGCAGCTTAGGAGGGGGACTTCAGGTAGTTAATGAGCAGTTCTTC.

In this sample, this clonotype turned up many times. The CDR3 sequence is CASRAGLAGTDTQYF. The CDR3 nucleotides read TGTGCCAGCAGGGCGGGACTAGCGGGCACAGATACGCAGTATTTT. The J gene is TRBJ2-3, the V gene TRBV2; 11 bases map to TRBD2. CDR1 and CDR2 from the germline V gene are SNHLY and FYNNEI. V was pared by 6 bases and J by 1 base, with 3 bases of the junction left unmatched. CDR3 length: 15 residues. The full variable domain, with the rest looked up from reference TRBV2 and TRBJ2-3, is EPEVTQTPSHQVTQMGQEVILRCVPISNHLYFYWYRQILGQKVEFLVSFYNNEISEKSEIFDDQFSVERPDGSNFTLKIRSTKLEDSAMYFCASRAGLAGTDTQYFGPGTRLTVL.

Ten or more counts support this clonotype. V usage is TRBV6-2 or TRBV6-3 and J usage is TRBJ2-3, with D possibly being TRBD1 (6 bases). This CDR3 contains 17 residues. V was pared by 2 bases and J by 0 bases, with 15 bases between. In germline, CDR1 is MNHEY, CDR2 SVGEGT. CDR3 nucleotides: TGTGCCAGCAGTTACCTAGGTGGGGGCCAGAGCACAGATACGCAGTATTTT. Translated: CASSYLGGGQSTDTQYF.

This clonotype appeared a few times. The chain carries TRBV20-1 and TRBJ2-3; 8 bases match TRBD2. The junction had 11 bases not matched to a gene; V was cut back by 6 bases and J by 0 bases. The CDR3 consists of 16 residues. Germline CDR1 is DFQATT and CDR2 is SNEGSKA (reference sequence). CDR3 nucleotide sequence: TGCAGTGCCCTCATAAACAGCGGGAGAAGCACAGATACGCAGTATTTT. This gives the protein CSALINSGRSTDTQYF.

This clonotype was observed a few times. The chain is built from TRBV15 and TRBJ2-3; 8 bases map to TRBD1. CDR3 size: 17 residues. Germline V lookup: CDR1 LNHNV, CDR2 YYDKDF (reference sequence). The V segment lost 0 bases and the J segment 0 bases; nucleotides outside the gene matches: 5. The CDR3 DNA reads TGTGCCACCAGCAGAGATTTGGGACAGGTTAGCACAGATACGCAGTATTTT. Amino acids: CATSRDLGQVSTDTQYF.

In this sample, this clonotype turned up many times. V and J are TRBV4-1 and TRBJ2-7; the D gene is possibly TRBD2 (7 bases). CDR1 is MGHRA and CDR2 is YSYEKL in the germline V gene. There are 16 residues in the CDR3. V dropped 4 bases and J dropped 0 bases, with 16 bases sitting between them. The CDR3 here is CASSPRGGGSSYEQYF. Here the CDR3 DNA reads TGCGCCAGCAGCCCCAGGGGAGGGGGTAGCTCCTACGAGCAGTACTTC.

A few counts support this clonotype. The gene calls are TRBV6-6 and TRBJ1-1; no clear D gene. The germline V gene has CDR1 MNHNY and CDR2 SVGAGI (reference sequence). CDR3 length: 17 residues. V lost 0 bases to trimming and J lost 5 bases, with 19 bases between them. The CDR3 sequence: CASSYSLGGRGLTEAFF. CDR3 DNA sequence: TGTGCCAGCAGTTACTCGCTAGGTGGCCGCGGTCTTACTGAAGCTTTCTTT.

This chain links TRBV10-3 with TRBJ2-5; 9 bases align to TRBD2. V was clipped by 2 bases and J by 2 bases; unmatched bases: 6. Looked up from germline, CDR1 is ENHRY and CDR2 is SYGVKD. The CDR3 totals 16 residues. The chain's CDR3 is CAISEDSGGFQETQYF. The DNA for the CDR3 is TGTGCCATCAGTGAGGACAGCGGGGGGTTTCAAGAGACCCAGTACTTC.

This clonotype occurred many times. V usage is TRBV4-1 and J usage is TRBJ2-7; no clear D. Looked up from germline, CDR1 is MGHRA and CDR2 is YSYEKL. The CDR3 is 12 residues long. With 1 base removed from V and 6 bases from J, the gap between germline ends came to 7 bases. CDR3 sequence reads: CASSQVITEQYF. The CDR3 bases are TGCGCCAGCAGCCAAGTCATTACCGAGCAGTACTTC.

This clonotype was recorded at least ten times. The V and J genes are TRBV20-1 and TRBJ2-1, with TRBD2 as a possible D gene (7 bases). The CDR3 has 14 residues. Trimming cost V 0 bases and J 10 bases, with 16 bases left between them. Germline CDR1 is DFQATT and CDR2 is SNEGSKA (reference sequence). CDR3 loop: CSARDPAGAREQFF. CDR3 sequence (DNA): TGCAGTGCTAGAGATCCGGCGGGGGCCCGCGAGCAGTTCTTC.

This clonotype was observed a few times. The rearrangement links TRBV14 to TRBJ2-1; 7 bases map to TRBD2. After removal of 0 bases from V and 1 base from J, the junction contained 3 bases not matched to a gene. This CDR3 is built from 16 residues. CDR1 is SGHDN and CDR2 is FVKESK in the germline V gene. This CDR3 is CASSQDWGGSYNEQFF. The CDR3 coding sequence is TGTGCCAGCAGCCAAGATTGGGGGGGTTCCTACAATGAGCAGTTCTTC.

This clonotype was recorded many times. This chain joins TRBV7-8 and TRBJ2-2; the match to TRBD1 covers 8 bases. The CDR3 spans 17 residues. Germline loops: CDR1 SGHVS, CDR2 FQNEAQ. After removal of 1 base from V and 4 bases from J, the junction contained 8 bases not matched to a gene. The CDR3 reads CASSLGPGQVFTGELFF. The CDR3 region has the DNA TGTGCCAGCAGCTTAGGTCCGGGACAGGTCTTCACCGGGGAGCTGTTTTTT. Full variable domain (rest looked up from reference TRBV7-8 and TRBJ2-2): GAGVSQSPRYKVAKRGQDVALRCDPISGHVSLFWYQQALGQGPEFLTYFQNEAQLDKSGLPSDRFFAERPEGSVSTLKIQRTQQEDSAVYLCASSLGPGQVFTGELFFGEGSRLTVL.

This clonotype has just a few counts. The chain combines TRBV19 with TRBJ1-3; D might be TRBD1 (6 bases). V gave up 7 bases and J gave up 0 bases, with 10 bases separating them. Germline loops: CDR1 LNHDA, CDR2 SQIVND (reference sequence). This CDR3 region has 14 residues. CDR3: CASTTRGSGNTIYF. CDR3 bases: TGTGCCAGTACCACCAGGGGCTCTGGAAACACCATATATTTT.